This TCR beta chain emerged from a study of response to subunit inactivated influenza vaccine. Study findings and constraints: T cells newly recruited by each seasonal influenza vaccination are few, the authors suggested.

This clonotype has a count of ten or more. Its cognate antigen is unknown. The junction departs from germline at one end; a sequencing error may be responsible. TCRdb re-derived calls from the RT-PCR reads in MiXCR, one entry per CDR3 protein. This sample has around 760,000 distinct CDR3 sequences, with approximately 15% found just once. The CDR3 consists of 13 residues. Germline assignment: CDR1 SEHNR and CDR2 FQNEAQ (reference sequence). This TCR derives from a man between 50 and 59 years old who received an inactivated influenza vaccine. V gene TRBV7-9 combines with J gene TRBJ1-1; D not resolved. The sequencing here drew on PBMCs from blood, taken approximately 15 days before vaccination. The CDR3 here is CASSLSGDTEAFF. DNA for the CDR3: TGCGCCAGCAGCTTGTCCGGGGACACTGAAGCTTTCTTT.